Listed below are T cell receptor beta chains from one sample, sequenced in a study of cytomegalovirus exposure and HLA in healthy donors. The table came from immunoSEQ multiplex PCR; TCRdb's copy has only in-frame clones and leaves some out. The table lists 130,000 to 150,000 clones, around 80% of them singletons. Sample: PBMCs. These receptors were obtained from a young man in good health and CMV-seropositive. CDR3s include the opening cysteine and the closing phenylalanine or tryptophan. Fields, in order: V gene, clone size, J gene, CDR3 protein. Some rows mark clone size as missing; the rest say once, few, many or name a class of expanded clone.

v_call: TRBV4-3
clone_size: -
j_call: TRBJ2-7
cdr3_aa: CASSQGTGTEQYF

v_call: TRBV28
clone_size: -
j_call: TRBJ1-4
cdr3_aa: CASSLPYNEKLFF

v_call: TRBV5-1
clone_size: -
j_call: TRBJ2-2
cdr3_aa: CASSLAERGHTGELFF

v_call: TRBV2
clone_size: -
j_call: TRBJ1-1
cdr3_aa: CASRDGTGGTEAFF

v_call: TRBV5-4
clone_size: -
j_call: TRBJ2-3
cdr3_aa: CASRVGGRRNTQYF

v_call: TRBV4-3
clone_size: once
j_call: TRBJ2-1
cdr3_aa: CASSQVWQGGDEQFF

v_call: TRBV4-1
clone_size: -
j_call: TRBJ2-2
cdr3_aa: CASSRIAGAGELFF

v_call: TRBV4-1
clone_size: -
j_call: TRBJ2-3
cdr3_aa: CASSQDPVPSTDTQYF

v_call: TRBV28
clone_size: few
j_call: TRBJ2-2
cdr3_aa: CASSLWASGLNTGELFF

v_call: TRBV7-2
clone_size: few
j_call: TRBJ2-1
cdr3_aa: CASSFRDSSGRFF

v_call: TRBV18
clone_size: -
j_call: TRBJ2-7
cdr3_aa: CASSPLQVPPFTEQYF

v_call: TRBV19
clone_size: -
j_call: TRBJ2-1
cdr3_aa: CASSMSRGDYNEQFF

v_call: TRBV5-4
clone_size: -
j_call: TRBJ2-7
cdr3_aa: CASSLPQGQGRTYEQYF

v_call: TRBV18
clone_size: -
j_call: TRBJ2-2
cdr3_aa: CASSPRPGTSGGTGELFF